This entry lists 3 T cell receptor beta chains sequenced from one sample in a study of shared clonotypes between healthy human individuals (dated by TCRdb to about 2020). CD8 naive samples consisted of CD45RO-negative cells that were positively selected for CCR7, yielding a CD45RA+CCR7+ population without TemRA cells. Libraries were constructed by the immunoSEQ multiplex PCR assay. What TCRdb holds here is the immuneACCESS table cut down to in-frame rearrangements. Part of the clones is not present; checked against another copy, under half of the missing clones reflect an unresolved V gene, and the others are unexplained. Here the sample has about 2.1 million clones; about 92% occur a single time. The ten top clones hold roughly 1.7% of the sample. Material for sequencing was naive CD8+ T cells from PBMCs. Read against the paper, the sample's cell subset or site label means: CD45RA+CCR7+. These receptor sequences come from a man aged 18 to 29 in good health. Some clones in this sample may be carry-over from other donors' samples.

The genes are TRBV27 and TRBJ1-1; D is perhaps TRBD1 (6 bases). The CDR3 length is 15 residues. Trimming left V 0 bases short and J 4 bases short, with 12 bases between. Per germline, CDR1 MNHEY and CDR2 SMNVEV (reference sequence). This chain's CDR3 is CASSLSLGALTEAFF. CDR3 coding DNA: TGTGCCAGCAGTTTATCGTTGGGGGCCCTCACTGAAGCTTTCTTT.

The chain employs TRBV5-3 and TRBJ2-2; D not resolved. Being an ORF, TRBV5-3 has a function that is uncertain. The CDR3 spans 14 residues. V dropped 4 bases and J dropped 3 bases, with 10 bases sitting between them. CDR3 residues: CARSGKVHTGELFF. CDR3 nucleotides: TGTGCCAGAAGCGGTAAAGTCCACACCGGGGAGCTGTTTTTT.

V usage is TRBV10-3 and J usage is TRBJ2-7; D is undetermined. Trimming cost V 4 bases and J 1 base, with 14 bases left between them. Germline CDR1 reads ENHRY; CDR2 reads SYGVKD. The CDR3 covers 15 residues. CDR3 nucleotides: TGTGCCATCAGTGTCTCGACCGCGACGTCCTACGAGCAGTACTTC. This gives the protein CAISVSTATSYEQYF.